A selection of T cell receptor beta chains follows, all from one sample in a study of Tregs in tolerant kidney transplant recipients. Sequencing used immunoSEQ multiplex PCR; TCRdb keeps in-frame clones, though not all of them. Of 92,000 or so clones listed, around nine tenths are singletons. Sequencing was performed on CD8+ T cells from blood. The receptors stem from a human donor in good health. CDR3s include the opening cysteine and the closing phenylalanine or tryptophan. The D gene is left open where the match is weak. Clone sizes are given selectively: once, few, many, or a class where the clone is expanded.

clone_size: -
d_call: -
v_call: TRBV6-5
j_call: TRBJ2-7
cdr3_length: 13
cdr3_nt: TGTGCCAGCAGTTATCAGGACTCCTACGAGCAGTACTTC
cdr3_aa: CASSYQDSYEQYF

clone_size: -
d_call: -
v_call: TRBV6-5
j_call: TRBJ2-7
cdr3_length: 15
cdr3_nt: TGTGCCAGCAGTTACGGGGGGCCCCCCCTTTACGAGCAGTACTTC
cdr3_aa: CASSYGGPPLYEQYF

clone_size: -
d_call: TRBD2
v_call: TRBV18
j_call: TRBJ2-1
cdr3_length: 17
cdr3_nt: TGTGCCAGCTCACCAGGGGCTAGCGGGATAACCTACAATGAGCAGTTCTTC
cdr3_aa: CASSPGASGITYNEQFF

clone_size: -
d_call: -
v_call: TRBV27
j_call: TRBJ1-5
cdr3_length: 18
cdr3_nt: TGTGCCAGCAGACAAAAGGGCCTGGCGGGGGTGGCCAATCAGCCCCAGCATTTT
cdr3_aa: CASRQKGLAGVANQPQHF

clone_size: -
d_call: -
v_call: TRBV5-1
j_call: TRBJ1-2
cdr3_length: 16
cdr3_nt: TGCGCCAGCAGCTTGGATCTGGGGGGAGCTAACTATGGCTACACCTTC
cdr3_aa: CASSLDLGGANYGYTF

clone_size: -
d_call: -
v_call: TRBV27
j_call: TRBJ1-1
cdr3_length: 13
cdr3_nt: TGTGCCAGCAGTTTGGCCCTGAACACTGAAGCTTTCTTT
cdr3_aa: CASSLALNTEAFF

clone_size: once
d_call: -
v_call: TRBV6-5
j_call: TRBJ2-7
cdr3_length: 15
cdr3_nt: TGTGCCAGCAGTTACTCTCCGGGACAATCCTACGAGCAGTACTTC
cdr3_aa: CASSYSPGQSYEQYF

clone_size: -
d_call: TRBD1
v_call: TRBV11-3
j_call: TRBJ2-5
cdr3_length: 15
cdr3_nt: TGTGCCAGCAGCTCACCGACAGGGACCCAAGAGACCCAGTACTTC
cdr3_aa: CASSSPTGTQETQYF

clone_size: -
d_call: -
v_call: TRBV4-1
j_call: TRBJ2-1
cdr3_length: 13
cdr3_nt: TGCGCCAGCAGCCAAGAGATTTGGGATGAGCAGTTCTTC
cdr3_aa: CASSQEIWDEQFF

clone_size: -
d_call: -
v_call: TRBV7-9
j_call: TRBJ1-2
cdr3_length: 15
cdr3_nt: TGTGCCAGCAGCCCGGTGGGCGGCCGTAACTATGGCTACACCTTC
cdr3_aa: CASSPVGGRNYGYTF

clone_size: -
d_call: -
v_call: TRBV10-3
j_call: TRBJ2-7
cdr3_length: 14
cdr3_nt: TGTGCCATCAGTCCGGGACTGGGGCCCTACGAGCAGTACTTC
cdr3_aa: CAISPGLGPYEQYF

clone_size: -
d_call: -
v_call: TRBV10-3
j_call: TRBJ2-2
cdr3_length: 13
cdr3_nt: TGTGCCATCAGTGAGTCTAGGTCTGGGGAGCTGTTTTTT
cdr3_aa: CAISESRSGELFF

clone_size: once
d_call: TRBD2
v_call: TRBV30
j_call: TRBJ2-5
cdr3_length: 17
cdr3_nt: TGTGCCTGGAGTGCCCTGCCCGGGACTAGGAGGGGGGGGACCCAGTACTTC
cdr3_aa: CAWSALPGTRRGGTQYF

clone_size: -
d_call: -
v_call: TRBV5-4
j_call: TRBJ2-7
cdr3_length: 17
cdr3_nt: TGTGCCAGCAGCGGGACCCCGAGGACTACACGGGCCGGAGCGCAGTACTTC
cdr3_aa: CASSGTPRTTRAGAQYF

clone_size: -
d_call: -
v_call: TRBV27
j_call: TRBJ2-1
cdr3_length: 14
cdr3_nt: TGTGCCATCCAGTCCCTAGGAGGTTCGCATGAGCAGTTCTTC
cdr3_aa: CAIQSLGGSHEQFF

clone_size: -
d_call: TRBD2
v_call: TRBV6-5
j_call: TRBJ2-2
cdr3_length: 16
cdr3_nt: TGTGCCAGCAGTTACGTTGGGACTAGTTTGACCGGGGAGCTGTTTTTT
cdr3_aa: CASSYVGTSLTGELFF

clone_size: -
d_call: -
v_call: TRBV4-1
j_call: TRBJ2-1
cdr3_length: 14
cdr3_nt: TGCGCCAGCAGCCAAGTAGTGGCTACTAATGAGCAGTTCTTC
cdr3_aa: CASSQVVATNEQFF

clone_size: -
d_call: -
v_call: TRBV7-9
j_call: TRBJ2-4
cdr3_length: 14
cdr3_nt: TGTGCCAGCAGCACACCAGGGGCCAAAAACATTCAGTACTTC
cdr3_aa: CASSTPGAKNIQYF

clone_size: -
d_call: TRBD1
v_call: TRBV29-1
j_call: TRBJ2-7
cdr3_length: 15
cdr3_nt: TGCAGCGTTGAACTCCGGGACAGGGGCGACTACGAGCAGTACTTC
cdr3_aa: CSVELRDRGDYEQYF

clone_size: once
d_call: -
v_call: TRBV2
j_call: TRBJ2-1
cdr3_length: 17
cdr3_nt: TGTGCCAGCAGTGAAATCCCAGACAGCCTCTCCTACAATGAGCAGTTCTTC
cdr3_aa: CASSEIPDSLSYNEQFF

clone_size: -
d_call: -
v_call: TRBV2
j_call: TRBJ1-5
cdr3_length: 17
cdr3_nt: TGTGCCAGCAGTACATACCGGGACAAACATAGCAATCAGCCCCAGCATTTT
cdr3_aa: CASSTYRDKHSNQPQHF

clone_size: -
d_call: -
v_call: TRBV11-2
j_call: TRBJ2-1
cdr3_length: 15
cdr3_nt: TGTGCCAGCAGCTTAGATAGGGCCTCTTACAATGAGCAGTTCTTC
cdr3_aa: CASSLDRASYNEQFF

clone_size: -
d_call: TRBD1
v_call: TRBV5-4
j_call: TRBJ2-7
cdr3_length: 14
cdr3_nt: TGTGCCAGCAGCTTGGGACAGGGGGCCTACGAGCAGTACTTC
cdr3_aa: CASSLGQGAYEQYF

clone_size: -
d_call: TRBD1
v_call: TRBV7-8
j_call: TRBJ2-3
cdr3_length: 16
cdr3_nt: TGTGCCAGCAGCTTAGGGACAGGGTGGGCGACAGATACGCAGTATTTT
cdr3_aa: CASSLGTGWATDTQYF

clone_size: -
d_call: -
v_call: TRBV27
j_call: TRBJ2-7
cdr3_length: 12
cdr3_nt: TGTGCCAGCGGGTGGGTTTCCTACGAGCAGTACTTC
cdr3_aa: CASGWVSYEQYF